This T cell receptor beta chain was captured in a study of T cells after somatic rescue of genetic block. Profiled with immunoSEQ multiplex PCR; TCRdb holds only in-frame clones, not every one. The sample has about 68,000 clones, 85% to 95% seen once; the top ten hold around 3%. Per germline, CDR1 SGHNT and CDR2 YYREEE (reference sequence). This CDR3 is 15 amino acids long. V was clipped by 0 bases and J by 2 bases, with 10 bases between them. V usage is TRBV5-4 and J usage is TRBJ2-3; TRBD2 is a possible D gene (5 bases). The material sequenced was peripheral blood mononuclear cells (PBMCs). The sequence came from a man aged 35 to 55. CDR3 in amino acids: CASSLDAGPTDTQYF. CDR3 nucleotide sequence: TGTGCCAGCAGCTTGGACGCGGGCCCCACAGATACGCAGTATTTT.